These 7 T cell receptor beta chains were all obtained from the same sample, sequenced in a study of blood T cell repertoires in COVID-19 (TCRdb year 2020). Library preparation used the immunoSEQ multiplex PCR assay. TCRdb mirrors the immuneACCESS table, restricted to in-frame sequences. Some clones are absent from its copies; in checked studies, under half trace to an unresolved V gene, and the reason for the others is unknown. The sample table records approximately 400,000 clones; about 91% of these occur just once. Together, the top ten hold over 9.5% of the sample. Sequencing was carried out using peripheral blood. The receptors stem from a woman in her fifties or sixties with COVID-19, enrolled during active disease.

The chain has TRBV28 and TRBJ1-1, with D tentatively TRBD1 (6 bases). V was clipped by 1 base and J by 1 base, with 28 bases between them. The germline V gene encodes CDR1 MDHEN and CDR2 SYDVKM. This CDR3 region has 21 residues. The CDR3 loop reads CASSLSGSGAPALLPNTEAFF. DNA of the CDR3: TGTGCCAGCAGTTTATCCGGGTCAGGGGCTCCCGCCTTATTGCCGAACACTGAAGCTTTCTTT.

The V and J genes are TRBV27 and TRBJ2-7; 13 bases are shared with TRBD2. With V trimmed by 5 bases and J by 4 bases, 5 bases remained unmatched. The germline CDR1 and CDR2 sequences are MNHEY and SMNVEV (reference sequence). The CDR3 is 15 amino acids. The DNA of the CDR3 is TGTGCCAGCAGTCTCAGGACTAGCGGGGGTTACGAGCAGTACTTC. As protein: CASSLRTSGGYEQYF.

This CDR3 reads CASSKDSMNTEAFF. CDR3 DNA sequence: TGTGCCAGCAGCAAAGACTCTATGAACACTGAAGCTTTCTTT. This chain links TRBV21-1 with TRBJ1-1. TRBV21-1 is marked as a pseudogene. There are 14 residues in the CDR3.

The chain couples TRBV5-5 to TRBJ1-1; 8 bases are a match to TRBD1. CDR3 length equals 13 residues. Germline loops: CDR1 SGHKS, CDR2 YYEKEE (reference sequence). The J segment lost 12 bases and the V segment lost 1 base, leaving 8 bases of the junction unmatched. In DNA, the CDR3 is TGTGCCAGCAGCTTGCCACCGGGACAGGTAACTTTCTTT. Its protein is CASSLPPGQVTFF.

The CDR3 protein is CASSLGQYTEAFF. CDR3 coding DNA: TGTGCCAGCAGCTTAGGTCAATACACTGAAGCTTTCTTT. The chain has TRBV11-2 and TRBJ1-1, with D unclear. CDR3 length equals 13 residues. The germline gives CDR1 SGHAT, CDR2 FQNNGV. V was shortened by 1 base and J by 3 bases, with 6 bases between the two germline ends.

The J gene is TRBJ1-2, the V gene TRBV28; D perhaps matches TRBD1 (5 bases). CDR1 and CDR2 (germline): MDHEN, SYDVKM. This CDR3 spans 14 amino acids. Between the trimmed V and J ends, which lost 11 bases and 1 base, there was a span of 17 bases. The CDR3 loop is CAGSDSSHNYGYTF. The CDR3 bases are TGTGCCGGCTCTGACAGCTCGCATAACTATGGCTACACCTTC.

V and J are TRBV12-3 or TRBV12-4 and TRBJ1-4; no clear D gene. The V end lost 7 bases, the J end lost 8 bases, and 11 bases lay between the germline ends. CDR3 size: 12 residues. The CDR3 nucleotides are TGTGCCAGCAATGAGGGCGGCGAAAAACTGTTTTTT. This codes for CASNEGGEKLFF.